What follows is one T cell receptor (beta chain) and its context. The antigen is undetermined. The sample comes from a study of cytomegalovirus exposure and HLA in healthy donors. Study at large: Among approximately 390 genotyped donors, about 83% fell in the Caucasian-associated ancestry cluster.

V shed 7 bases, J shed 1 base, and the junction held 5 bases outside the gene matches. This CDR3 is built from 14 residues. Germline V gene lookup returns CDR1 MNHNS and CDR2 SASEGT. Study observations and caveats: A later analysis linked a missense DCLRE1C variant to TCR beta V- and J-gene trimming.

PCR involved 60 Vbeta and 13 Jbeta primers. TCRdb's copy holds only in-frame clones and misses some; the assay was immunoSEQ multiplex PCR. The repertoire includes approximately 120,000 clones, 76% of them detected once, and 6.5% to 8.5% sits in the top ten. The receptor's source is a woman aged 45-60 years in good health and CMV-seropositive. V usage is TRBV6-1 and J usage is TRBJ2-7, with 9 bases fitting TRBD1. Sequenced sample: PBMCs. The CDR3 loop reads CASTRDRGSYEQYF. The CDR3 bases are TGTGCCAGCACTCGAGACAGGGGGTCCTACGAGCAGTACTTC.